Listed here are 8 T cell receptor beta chains from one sample, sequenced in a study of T cells after yellow fever vaccination. Using its own MiXCR run on the 5' RACE reads, TCRdb lists one record per CDR3 protein. Here the sample spans hundreds of thousands of distinct CDR3 sequences, 5.2% being singletons. The sequenced sample was CD4+ T cells sorted from PBMCs, obtained on the day of the yellow fever booster vaccination. The receptors were gathered from a young man who received the YFV17D yellow fever vaccine.

This clonotype was observed many times. The chain combines TRBV4-1 with TRBJ1-4; a possible D gene is TRBD1 (5 bases). The CDR3 covers 16 residues. V gave up 1 base and J gave up 6 bases, with 15 bases separating them. Germline V lookup: CDR1 MGHRA, CDR2 YSYEKL. CDR3: CASSQALETDHEKLFF. The CDR3 DNA reads as TGCGCCAGCAGCCAAGCTTTGGAGACAGACCATGAAAAACTGTTTTTT.

The table lists this clonotype with many counts. V is TRBV20-1 and J is TRBJ1-1, with D perhaps matching TRBD1 (6 bases). CDR1 is DFQATT, CDR2 SNEGSKA, per germline (reference sequence). CDR3 length equals 14 residues. Trimming removed 6 bases from V and 5 bases from J, with 19 bases in between. CDR3 in amino acids: CSATYRGRETEAFF. The CDR3 DNA sequence: TGCAGTGCGACCTATAGGGGGAGGGAAACTGAAGCTTTCTTT.

This clonotype has a count of ten or more. The chain is built from TRBV18 and TRBJ1-3; D is ambiguous. The CDR3 runs 13 residues. The ends were cut back, 3 bases at V and 5 bases at J, with 8 bases in the middle. The germline V gene has CDR1 KGHSH and CDR2 LQKENI. The CDR3 DNA sequence: TGTGCCAGCTCACCGTCAGATAGAAACACCATATATTTT. Translated: CASSPSDRNTIYF. The whole variable domain, filled in from reference TRBV18 and TRBJ1-3, reads NAGVMQNPRHLVRRRGQEARLRCSPMKGHSHVYWYRQLPEEGLKFMVYLQKENIIDESGMPKERFSAEFPKEGPSILRIQQVVRGDSAAYFCASSPSDRNTIYFGEGSWLTVV.

This clonotype was detected many times. V usage is TRBV20-1 and J usage is TRBJ2-3; maybe TRBD2 (5 bases). The CDR3 loop spans 12 amino acids. Germline loops: CDR1 DFQATT, CDR2 SNEGSKA (reference sequence). Deletions cut 2 bases from V and 6 bases from J, with 9 bases between. CDR3 residues: CSARIGLDTQYF. As DNA, the CDR3 is TGCAGTGCTAGAATCGGACTGGATACGCAGTATTTT.

There are a few counts of this clonotype. This sequence joins TRBV11-2 and TRBJ2-5; D unresolved. Deletions cut 1 base from V and 4 bases from J, with 7 bases between. CDR3 size: 13 residues. The germline V gene encodes CDR1 SGHAT and CDR2 FQNNGV. For the CDR3, the DNA is TGTGCCAGCAGCTTAGCTTTAACAGAGACCCAGTACTTC. It encodes CASSLALTETQYF.

V gene TRBV5-1 combines with J gene TRBJ1-1; D gene ambiguous. Germline V gene lookup returns CDR1 SGHRS and CDR2 YFSETQ. The CDR3 runs 14 residues. Trimming removed 0 bases from V and 5 bases from J, with 11 bases in between. The CDR3 region has the DNA TGCGCCAGCAGCTTGGAGGCTGCGCGGACTGAAGCTTTCTTT. Protein product: CASSLEAARTEAFF.

This clonotype has a handful of counts. The chain is built from TRBV12-3 or TRBV12-4 and TRBJ1-5; D unresolved. The CDR3 length is 15 residues. V shed 6 bases and J shed 2 bases, with 14 bases lying between them. The CDR3 DNA is TGTGCCAGCAGCAGACAAATTTCGGGCAATCAGCCCCAGCATTTT. Amino acids: CASSRQISGNQPQHF.

This clonotype was counted only a few times. The chain carries TRBV20-1 and TRBJ2-5; the match to TRBD2 covers 9 bases. CDR3 length: 16 residues. Trimming at V came to 0 bases and at J to 4 bases, leaving 9 bases not matched to a gene. The V gene's germline CDR1 is DFQATT and CDR2 SNEGSKA (reference sequence). The DNA of the CDR3 is TGCAGTGCTAGAGAGTTGCGGGGGGGCCTTGGAGAGACCCAGTACTTC. It is translated as CSARELRGGLGETQYF.